This is a list of T cell receptor beta chains from one sample in a study of blood T cells in healthy people across ages. One entry per CDR3 protein results from TCRdb running MiXCR on the 5' RACE reads. The sample lists hundreds of thousands of distinct CDR3 sequences, roughly 21% occurring once. The sample consisted of blood. The receptors shown here come from a man in his 70s in good health. Each CDR3 is given without its conserved first and last residue. Fields, in order: CDR3 protein, V gene, clone size, D gene. D genes are given only for firm matches. A row's size may be missing; if present it is once, few, many or a size class.

CDR3 protein: ASSLLAGDMDEQF
V gene: TRBV4-3
clone size: -
D gene: TRBD2

CDR3 protein: SARHGTSGTETQY
V gene: TRBV20-1
clone size: -
D gene: TRBD2

CDR3 protein: ASRETSGSSYNEQF
V gene: TRBV2
clone size: -
D gene: TRBD2

CDR3 protein: ASSSLAGGSQETQY
V gene: TRBV12-3/TRBV12-4
clone size: -
D gene: TRBD2

CDR3 protein: ASSLILAGGEDEQF
V gene: TRBV11-2
clone size: -
D gene: TRBD2

CDR3 protein: ASSEGDRGRFYNEQF
V gene: TRBV6-1
clone size: -
D gene: TRBD1

CDR3 protein: ASSLLVVDTEAF
V gene: TRBV27
clone size: many
D gene: -

CDR3 protein: ASSEEGVSNQPQH
V gene: TRBV6-1
clone size: -
D gene: -

CDR3 protein: AISRGNYEQY
V gene: TRBV10-3
clone size: few
D gene: -

CDR3 protein: ASRERHYNEQF
V gene: TRBV12-3/TRBV12-4
clone size: many
D gene: -

CDR3 protein: ASSLGKGPNYGYT
V gene: TRBV5-1
clone size: -
D gene: -

CDR3 protein: ASYASGTDNYGHT
V gene: TRBV28
clone size: -
D gene: -

CDR3 protein: ASSQDKAGVTYNEQF
V gene: TRBV14
clone size: -
D gene: TRBD2

CDR3 protein: SATEIRENYGYT
V gene: TRBV20-1
clone size: -
D gene: -

CDR3 protein: ASSQDESYEQY
V gene: TRBV4-3
clone size: -
D gene: -

CDR3 protein: ASSVAPGINQPQH
V gene: TRBV9
clone size: few
D gene: -

CDR3 protein: AISQQGEGNEQY
V gene: TRBV10-3
clone size: once
D gene: -